The 26 T cell receptor beta chains below come from one sample, sequenced in a study of STAT5B mutations in CD4+ large granular lymphocyte leukemia. Some clones are missing from TCRdb's copy, which holds only in-frame ones; the method was immunoSEQ multiplex PCR. The table has roughly 21,000 clones, roughly 75% seen once; the top ten hold about 4.2%. What was sequenced was CD4+ T cells from blood buffy coats. The receptors derive from a human donor in good health.

V usage is TRBV6-6 and J usage is TRBJ1-5, with 7 positions matching TRBD1. V was clipped by 8 bases and J by 1 base; unmatched bases: 11. Germline V lookup: CDR1 MNHNY, CDR2 SVGAGI (reference sequence). The CDR3 sequence is 16 residues long. CDR3 nucleotide sequence: TGTGCCAGCCTAGATGGAGGGACAGCAAGCAATCAGCCCCAGCATTTT. Translation gives CASLDGGTASNQPQHF.

The chain recombines TRBV11-2 with TRBJ2-3, with 9 bases lining up with TRBD2. This CDR3 contains 15 residues. V was pared by 5 bases and J by 0 bases, with 3 bases of the junction left unmatched. CDR1 is SGHAT, CDR2 FQNNGV, per germline. The CDR3 bases are TGTGCCAGCAGCCAGGGACTAGCAAGCACAGATACGCAGTATTTT. Residues: CASSQGLASTDTQYF.

The gene calls are TRBV5-1 and TRBJ2-1; 7 bases fit TRBD2. CDR3 length equals 12 residues. Germline V CDR1 and CDR2: SGHRS, YFSETQ. V trimming: 2 bases; J trimming: 13 bases; junction bases outside the gene matches: 6. As DNA, the CDR3 is TGCGCCAGCAGCTTTGCGGGAGAACTCCAGTTCTTC. It yields the protein CASSFAGELQFF.

V is TRBV13 and J is TRBJ2-1; the D gene could be TRBD1 or TRBD2 (6 bases each). Germline CDR1 is PRHDT and CDR2 is FYEKMQ (reference sequence). This CDR3 has 13 amino acids. Trimming removed 2 bases from V and 8 bases from J, with 10 bases in between. CDR3 sequence reads: CASSLRGEYEQFF. CDR3 nucleotides: TGTGCCAGCAGCTTAAGGGGGGAATATGAGCAGTTCTTC.

V usage is TRBV18 and J usage is TRBJ2-2, with 8 bases aligning to TRBD1. Germline values: CDR1 KGHSH, CDR2 LQKENI. This CDR3 is built from 16 residues. Trimming at V came to 3 bases and at J to 1 base, leaving 4 bases not matched to a gene. The CDR3 DNA reads TGTGCCAGCTCACCCCAGGGGGCCTTGAACACCGGGGAGCTGTTTTTT. Encoded protein: CASSPQGALNTGELFF.

The chain carries TRBV28 and TRBJ2-1; the match to TRBD2 covers 12 bases. Trimming took 3 bases from V and 3 from J; bases not matched to a gene: 3. The CDR3 loop spans 16 amino acids. Germline V gene sequence: CDR1 MDHEN, CDR2 SYDVKM. The CDR3 reads CASSFETSGGYNEQFF. In DNA, the CDR3 is TGTGCCAGCAGTTTTGAGACTAGCGGGGGCTACAATGAGCAGTTCTTC.

The genes are TRBV6-6 and TRBJ1-1; D is unclear. Deletions cut 7 bases from V and 1 base from J, with 10 bases between. Germline CDR1 MNHNY, CDR2 SVGAGI (reference sequence). The length of the CDR3 is 13 residues. CDR3 sequence (DNA): TGTGCCAGCACCGAGGTTACGAACACTGAAGCTTTCTTT. Its translation: CASTEVTNTEAFF.

V and J are TRBV27 and TRBJ1-6; weak D call: TRBD1 (6 bases). The germline V gene has CDR1 MNHEY and CDR2 SMNVEV (reference sequence). V was trimmed by 5 bases and J by 8 bases, leaving 19 bases between them. The CDR3 consists of 16 residues. The CDR3 is CASSGLGGLIHSPLHF. The CDR3 DNA is TGTGCCAGCAGTGGGCTCGGGGGCCTGATACATTCACCCCTCCACTTT.

V and J are TRBV2 and TRBJ2-3; 7 nucleotides agree with TRBD1. The CDR3 is 14 residues long. The germline gives CDR1 SNHLY, CDR2 FYNNEI. Unmatched junction bases numbered 8, after V lost 6 bases and J lost 5 bases. The DNA of the CDR3 is TGTGCCAGCAGCTCTACAGGGGCTGTAGATACGCAGTATTTT. Encoded protein: CASSSTGAVDTQYF. Drawing the rest from reference TRBV2 and TRBJ2-3, the complete variable domain is EPEVTQTPSHQVTQMGQEVILRCVPISNHLYFYWYRQILGQKVEFLVSFYNNEISEKSEIFDDQFSVERPDGSNFTLKIRSTKLEDSAMYFCASSSTGAVDTQYFGPGTRLTVL.

This clone showed up just once. This rearrangement joins TRBV2 to TRBJ2-5; D possibly corresponds to TRBD2 (5 bases). This CDR3 has 13 amino acids. V shed 4 bases and J shed 4 bases, with 10 bases lying between them. The germline V gene encodes CDR1 SNHLY and CDR2 FYNNEI. The chain's CDR3 is CASSVARGETQYF. The CDR3 region has the DNA TGTGCCAGCAGTGTGGCACGGGGAGAGACCCAGTACTTC.

The chain uses TRBV5-6 and TRBJ2-5; 8 bases agree with TRBD2. Gene TRBJ2-7 matches the end of the DNA better, so the J call may be wrong. Germline lookup yields CDR1 SGHDT and CDR2 YYEEEE. CDR3 size: 15 residues. The CDR3 loop reads CASTPAGGGGYEQYF. In nucleotides, the CDR3 is TGTGCCAGCACCCCGGCGGGGGGCGGCGGGTACGAGCAGTACTTC.

The rearrangement joins TRBV11-3 to TRBJ2-5; D might be TRBD1 or TRBD2, each matching 5 bases. The J call may be incorrect, as the DNA end agrees better with TRBJ2-7. Germline CDR1 reads SGHNT; CDR2 reads YENEEA. The CDR3 totals 14 residues. Here the CDR3 reads CASSLFGTSYEQYF. CDR3 bases: TGTGCCAGCAGCTTATTCGGGACCTCCTACGAGCAGTACTTC.

The chain joins TRBV28 to TRBJ1-1, with 7 bases lining up with TRBD1. This CDR3 region has 12 residues. Trimming cost V 4 bases and J 7 bases; bases outside gene matches: 3. Looked up from germline, CDR1 is MDHEN and CDR2 is SYDVKM. This chain's CDR3 is CASSSDRYEAFF. The CDR3 DNA sequence: TGTGCCAGCAGTTCGGACAGGTATGAAGCTTTCTTT.

J is TRBJ1-1 and V is TRBV6-5; D not certain. The CDR3 has 15 amino acids. The V end was cut by 2 bases, the J end by 3 bases, with 13 bases between. The germline V gene has CDR1 MNHEY and CDR2 SVGAGI. The CDR3 spells CASSYGEEPYTEAFF. The CDR3 nucleotides read TGTGCCAGCAGTTACGGCGAGGAACCTTACACTGAAGCTTTCTTT.

This chain's CDR3 is CASSLLGQGDNTGELFF. Here the CDR3 DNA reads TGTGCCAGCAGCCTCCTCGGACAGGGCGATAACACCGGGGAGCTGTTTTTT. The V call is TRBV27, the J call TRBJ2-2, with TRBD1 matching over 8 bases. This CDR3 has 17 amino acids. Germline V gives CDR1 MNHEY, CDR2 SMNVEV (reference sequence). Trimming at V came to 6 bases and at J to 2 bases, leaving 11 bases not matched to a gene.

This clone appeared once. The rearrangement uses TRBV6-5 and TRBJ2-5; D may correspond to TRBD1 or TRBD2 (5 bases each). V gave up 0 bases and J gave up 5 bases, with 16 bases separating them. Germline CDR1 reads MNHEY; CDR2 reads SVGAGI. The CDR3 is made up of 16 amino acids. Written as DNA, the CDR3 is TGTGCCAGCAGTTACTCGCCTACCGGGACCCAGGAGACCCAGTACTTC. Translated: CASSYSPTGTQETQYF.

The rearrangement links TRBV6-6 to TRBJ2-2, with 8 bases that match TRBD2. The V segment lost 8 bases and the J segment 7 bases; nucleotides outside the gene matches: 6. Germline V lookup: CDR1 MNHNY, CDR2 SVGAGI (reference sequence). The CDR3 extends over 13 amino acids. Written as DNA, the CDR3 is TGTGCCAGCTATAGACGGGAGGGCGGGGAGCTGTTTTTT. Its translation: CASYRREGGELFF.

This chain joins TRBV6-1 and TRBJ2-1, with 9 bases identical to TRBD2. The CDR3 is 12 residues long. The trim removed 6 bases at V and 11 bases at J, leaving 5 bases unmatched. Germline V lookup: CDR1 MNHNS, CDR2 SASEGT. The CDR3 DNA follows: TGTGCCAGCAGGCGGCTAGCGGGACAGCAGTTCTTC. Protein: CASRRLAGQQFF.

The chain couples TRBV27 to TRBJ2-3; D is possibly TRBD2 (5 bases). This CDR3 comprises 16 residues. Germline CDR1 reads MNHEY; CDR2 reads SMNVEV (reference sequence). Trimming stripped 7 bases from V and 2 bases from J, with 19 bases between. DNA of the CDR3: TGTGCCAGCACCTCTAGCCACCAGCGGCCCACAGATACGCAGTATTTT. This encodes CASTSSHQRPTDTQYF.

The chain combines TRBV7-2 with TRBJ2-1; D not resolved. CDR1 is SGHTA, CDR2 FQGNSA, per germline. CDR3 length: 15 residues. V lost 1 base and J 0 bases, leaving 7 bases between the germline ends. The DNA of the CDR3 is TGTGCCAGCAGCTTAGACGTAAGCTCCTACAATGAGCAGTTCTTC. Residues: CASSLDVSSYNEQFF.

The rearrangement joins TRBV7-9 to TRBJ2-7; D ambiguous. Germline assignment: CDR1 SEHNR and CDR2 FQNEAQ (reference sequence). The germline V and J ends were trimmed by 2 bases and 0 bases, with 8 bases remaining between them. This CDR3 has 14 amino acids. The CDR3 DNA is TGTGCCAGCAGCTTAACAGCGAGCTCCTACGAGCAGTACTTC. Its protein is CASSLTASSYEQYF.

This clone is medium-sized by share. The V gene is TRBV27, the J gene TRBJ1-1; D may be TRBD1 (6 bases). Trimming took off 5 bases at V and 6 bases at J, with 10 bases between the two ends. Germline assignment: CDR1 MNHEY and CDR2 SMNVEV (reference sequence). This CDR3 has 12 residues. CDR3 nucleotides: TGTGCCAGCAGTGACACAGGGCCTGAAGCTTTCTTT. Translated, it gives CASSDTGPEAFF.

The genes are TRBV5-1 and TRBJ2-1; unclear D gene. The V end lost 2 bases, the J end lost 0 bases, and 9 bases lay between the germline ends. Looked up from germline, CDR1 is SGHRS and CDR2 is YFSETQ. The CDR3 is 15 amino acids. CDR3 coding DNA: TGCGCCAGCAGCTTAGGCTCTAGCTCCTACAATGAGCAGTTCTTC. Amino acids: CASSLGSSSYNEQFF.

The CDR3 sequence: CASSPKGVVEQYF. CDR3 in DNA: TGTGCCAGCAGTCCGAAGGGGGTAGTAGAGCAGTACTTC. This chain connects TRBV6-6 to TRBJ2-7; D may be TRBD1 (6 bases). Germline lookup yields CDR1 MNHNY and CDR2 SVGAGI (reference sequence). This CDR3 is built from 13 residues. Between the trimmed V and J ends, which lost 5 bases and 7 bases, there was a span of 15 bases.

In nucleotides, the CDR3 is TGTGCCAGCAGCTCCCCACCTAGCACAGATACGCAGTATTTT. This gives the protein CASSSPPSTDTQYF. This sequence joins TRBV6-1 and TRBJ2-3; D unresolved. V was pared by 6 bases and J by 0 bases, with 10 bases between. The CDR3 totals 14 residues. CDR1 MNHNS and CDR2 SASEGT come from the germline V gene.

J is TRBJ2-7 and V is TRBV7-2; D gene unclear. CDR1 SGHTA and CDR2 FQGNSA come from the germline V gene. V gave up 0 bases and J gave up 0 bases, with 18 bases separating them. The CDR3 spans 18 residues. CDR3 in DNA: TGTGCCAGCAGCTTAGCGCCCGGGCAGACGAGGAGCTCCTACGAGCAGTACTTC. It codes for CASSLAPGQTRSSYEQYF.